One and the same sample provided the 15 T cell receptor beta chains below, sequenced in a study of blood T cell repertoires in COVID-19. The method was immunoSEQ multiplex PCR; TCRdb's version includes in-frame clones alone and lacks a portion of them. The table records just over 65,000 clones, about 90% of them present only once. Source material: peripheral blood. The receptors originated from a man in his 60s with acute or convalescent COVID-19.

The chain employs TRBV24-1 and TRBJ2-1, with TRBD2 matching 11 bases. The CDR3 totals 16 residues. Per the germline V gene, CDR1 is KGHDR and CDR2 is SFDVKD. With 5 bases clipped from V and 3 bases from J, the junction kept 5 bases outside the gene matches. In nucleotides, the CDR3 is TGTGCCACCAGTGTCACTAGCGGGGGTGTCTACAATGAGCAGTTCTTC. It translates to CATSVTSGGVYNEQFF.

The rearrangement uses TRBV5-1 and TRBJ2-7, with D unresolved. This CDR3 comprises 12 residues. V was clipped by 4 bases and J by 3 bases, with 8 bases between them. The germline V gene has CDR1 SGHRS and CDR2 YFSETQ. The CDR3 loop reads CASSRGDYEQYF. The CDR3 DNA reads as TGCGCCAGCAGCCGCGGTGACTACGAGCAGTACTTC.

This sequence joins TRBV7-9 and TRBJ1-5; TRBD1 is a possible D gene (5 bases). The germline gives CDR1 SEHNR, CDR2 FQNEAQ (reference sequence). The CDR3 loop spans 15 amino acids. V shed 5 bases and J shed 5 bases, with 16 bases lying between them. The CDR3 here is CASSPSGQGDQPQHF. The CDR3, as DNA: TGTGCCAGCAGCCCATCTGGGCAGGGCGATCAGCCCCAGCATTTT.

The V gene is TRBV5-1, the J gene TRBJ1-2; D not certain. V shed 5 bases and J shed 3 bases, with 11 bases lying between them. The CDR3 covers 13 residues. Germline loops: CDR1 SGHRS, CDR2 YFSETQ. The CDR3 protein is CASRRAEDYGYTF. The CDR3, as DNA: TGCGCCAGCAGACGAGCAGAGGACTATGGCTACACCTTC.

The CDR3 reads CATSDSADSQETQYF. Here the CDR3 DNA reads TGTGCCACCAGTGATTCCGCGGACAGCCAAGAGACCCAGTACTTC. V and J are TRBV24-1 and TRBJ2-5, with TRBD1 as a possible D gene (6 bases). This CDR3 comprises 15 residues. In germline, CDR1 is KGHDR, CDR2 SFDVKD. V lost 2 bases, J lost 1 base, and 10 bases lay in between.

The chain joins TRBV4-2 to TRBJ2-1, with 8 bases that match TRBD2. V gave up 1 base and J gave up 3 bases; unmatched junction bases: 2. Germline-derived CDR1 and CDR2 are LGHNA and YNFKEQ. The CDR3 runs to 15 residues. Written as DNA, the CDR3 is TGTGCCAGCAGCCAAGTAGCGGGGTACTACAATGAGCAGTTCTTC. Residues: CASSQVAGYYNEQFF.

This clone was counted only a few times. The chain joins TRBV10-3 to TRBJ1-5; unclear D gene. Germline V CDR1 and CDR2: ENHRY, SYGVKD. The CDR3 is made up of 15 amino acids. V lost 4 bases and J 1 base, leaving 11 bases between the germline ends. The CDR3: CAISVRGLSNQPQHF. The CDR3 DNA is TGTGCCATCAGTGTTCGAGGGCTCAGCAATCAGCCCCAGCATTTT.

The chain has TRBV27 and TRBJ2-7; 10 nucleotides align to TRBD1. The CDR3 has 14 amino acids. V was pared by 6 bases and J by 2 bases, with 4 bases of the junction left unmatched. Germline-derived CDR1 and CDR2 are MNHEY and SMNVEV (reference sequence). The CDR3 sequence is CASSVGQGAYEQYF. For the CDR3, the DNA is TGTGCCAGCAGCGTAGGACAGGGGGCCTACGAGCAGTACTTC.

The genes are TRBV29-1 and TRBJ1-2; TRBD1 matches 12 bases. The V and J ends lost 4 bases and 4 bases, in that order; junction bases with no gene match: 13. The CDR3 sequence is 17 residues long. The germline CDR1 and CDR2 sequences are SQVTM and ANQGSEA. CDR3 region: CSVAGSGTGGGIYGYTF. Here the CDR3 DNA reads TGCAGCGTTGCCGGGTCCGGGACAGGGGGCGGAATCTATGGCTACACCTTC. Filled out from reference TRBV29-1 and TRBJ1-2, the complete variable domain reads SAVISQKPSRDICQRGTSLTIQCQVDSQVTMMFWYRQQPGQSLTLIATANQGSEATYESGFVIDKFPISRPNLTFSTLTVSNMSPEDSSIYLCSVAGSGTGGGIYGYTFGSGTRLTVV.

The chain employs TRBV5-4 and TRBJ2-1, with D tentatively TRBD1 (5 bases). Trimming shortened V by 5 bases and J by 7 bases, and 13 bases separated the two germline ends. The CDR3 contains 13 residues. Germline lookup yields CDR1 SGHNT and CDR2 YYREEE (reference sequence). CDR3 nucleotides: TGTGCCAGCAGTCCCCCGACAGAGAATGAGCAGTTCTTC. The encoded protein is CASSPPTENEQFF.

The rearrangement uses TRBV6-5 and TRBJ2-1; TRBD2 matches at 14 bases. V lost 2 bases to trimming and J lost 8 bases; unmatched junction nucleotides: 5. The CDR3 loop spans 16 amino acids. Per the germline V gene, CDR1 is MNHEY and CDR2 is SVGAGI. This chain's CDR3 is CASSYIRTSGGYEQFF. The CDR3 coding sequence is TGTGCCAGCAGTTACATCCGGACTAGCGGGGGGTATGAGCAGTTCTTC.

The gene calls are TRBV19 and TRBJ2-6; TRBD2 matches at 8 bases. The CDR3 has 21 amino acids. Germline trimming cut 4 bases from V and 0 bases from J; bases unmatched to any gene: 17. Germline V gives CDR1 LNHDA, CDR2 SQIVND (reference sequence). The CDR3, as DNA: TGTGCCAGTAGTACAAGAGGACTAGCCGGATACTACGACTCTGGGGCCAACGTCCTGACTTTC. It is translated as CASSTRGLAGYYDSGANVLTF.

CDR3 bases: TGTGCCAGCAGTTCGACTAGCGGCAACTCCTACGAGCAGTACTTC. Translation gives CASSSTSGNSYEQYF. The gene calls are TRBV6-5 and TRBJ2-7; 9 bases match TRBD2. V was pared by 4 bases and J by 0 bases, with 4 bases of the junction left unmatched. Germline loops: CDR1 MNHEY, CDR2 SVGAGI. The CDR3 has 15 residues.

Concerning this clone: Other DNA sequences in this sample translate to the same CDR3. The chain employs TRBV7-2 and TRBJ2-6; 8 nucleotides line up with TRBD2. The V gene's germline CDR1 is SGHTA and CDR2 FQGNSA. The ends lost 2 bases at V and 4 bases at J; junction bases unmatched: 7. The CDR3 runs 17 residues. CDR3: CASSLTGGALGANVLTF. The CDR3 nucleotides are TGTGCCAGCAGCTTAACGGGGGGGGCTCTGGGGGCCAACGTCCTGACTTTC.

The chain employs TRBV10-3 and TRBJ1-4, with a tentative D call TRBD1 (6 bases). CDR1 is ENHRY and CDR2 is SYGVKD in the germline V gene. V dropped 5 bases and J dropped 3 bases, with 7 bases sitting between them. The CDR3 runs to 13 residues. The CDR3: CAISQGSNEKLFF. In DNA form, the CDR3 reads TGTGCCATCAGTCAGGGGTCTAATGAAAAACTGTTTTTT.